This TCR beta chain was identified in a study of technical replicates of blood from four donors. Produced via immunoSEQ multiplex PCR; TCRdb's table is partial and in-frame only. Among approximately 75,000 clones, approximately 97% were seen once, and the ten largest hold roughly 0.3%. Sequencing was carried out using T cells isolated from PBMCs. This receptor was obtained from a human donor in good health.

CDR3 bases: TGTGCCAGCAGTGACTCGATCGGTCAGCCCCAGCATTTT. This codes for CASSDSIGQPQHF. The chain links TRBV6-4 to TRBJ1-5; the D is unclear. V lost 0 bases and J 6 bases, leaving 6 bases between the germline ends. The germline V gene encodes CDR1 MRHNA and CDR2 SNTAGT. There are 13 residues in the CDR3.